The sequence of this T cell receptor (beta chain) was determined in a study of Graves' ophthalmopathy and Graves' hyperthyroidism. Being free of ophthalmopathy for 18 months of follow-up defined stable hyperthyroidism. Study-wide results and caveats: Most clonotypes expanded in thyroid above 0.001 frequency were present in blood too.

Ten or more counts support this clonotype. What it binds is not known. RNA transcripts served as template for amplifying TCR beta CDR3 sequences. RT-PCR in the first round used HTBI primers; a second-round multiplex PCR followed. TCRdb passed the multiplex PCR reads through MiXCR, listing each CDR3 protein once. Seen here are about 25,000 distinct CDR3 sequences, around 50% observed once, and the top ten hold around 6.4%. This TCR derives from an adult woman with stable Graves' hyperthyroidism. The sequencing input was peripheral blood.

For the CDR3, the DNA is TGTGCCAGCAGTTTTTCGACGTACAATGAGCAGTTCTTC. It translates to CASSFSTYNEQFF. J is TRBJ2-1 and V is TRBV27; unclear D gene. CDR3 length equals 13 residues. V lost 3 bases and J 4 bases, leaving 7 bases between the germline ends. From germline, CDR1 is MNHEY and CDR2 SMNVEV (reference sequence).